The text below deals with one T cell receptor beta chain. Its matching antigen is unknown. This entry belongs to a study of PD-1 blockade in classical Hodgkin lymphoma. Germline CDR1 LGHNA, CDR2 YSLEER. The ends lost 4 bases at V and 5 bases at J; junction bases unmatched: 13. This CDR3 has 17 residues. Time point denoted: newly diagnosed, previously untreated cHL patient sample. CD8+ T cell isolation from thawed PBMCs was performed by magnetic negative selection. Untreated, newly diagnosed classical Hodgkin lymphoma PBMCs served for comparison. Assay: immunoSEQ multiplex PCR; the TCRdb copy retains only in-frame clones and omits some. Altogether some 5,700 clones are present, more than 80% being singletons, with the ten largest covering 13% to 15%. Findings of the study overall: There remain no defined causes for the repertoire differences, which possibly reflect disease activity or prior therapy. Baseline TCR diversity was reportedly lower in newly diagnosed patients than healthy donors.

The V gene is TRBV4-3, the J gene TRBJ2-5, with 10 bases fitting TRBD2. Material: CD8+ T cells from blood. The clonotype was recovered from a human donor with classical Hodgkin lymphoma. The CDR3 region is CASSPGPRTSGEETQYF. In DNA, the CDR3 is TGCGCCAGCAGCCCCGGCCCTCGGACTAGCGGTGAGGAGACCCAGTACTTC.